The clone carrying this T cell receptor (beta chain) has only a few counts. The antigen remains undetermined. The sample belongs to a study of vaccination and CD4 T cells after COVID-19. Across the study: Samples were taken after vaccination, a median of about 73 days after dose two, with a range of 14 to 241.

This CDR3 is built from 13 residues. Per the germline V gene, CDR1 is SEHNR and CDR2 is FQNEAQ (reference sequence). Trimming took off 3 bases at V and 0 bases at J, with 3 bases between the two ends. Overall study findings and caveats: Early post-infection timepoints were missing, and relatively few convalescent patients were studied. Convalescent patients' vaccine-specific clones were spike mono-reactive in 304 of 307 cases.

As to time point: late sampling 161 to 241 days after vaccination in a few convalescent patients. Treatment defined: 10-day PBMC culture with coronavirus spike peptide pools or control peptides (ViraFEST assay). At the Johns Hopkins FTIC core, DNA taken from cultured CD4+ T cells was sequenced by way of the Oncomine TCR Beta short-read assay. TCRdb re-derived calls from the PCR reads in MiXCR, one entry per CDR3 protein. Of about 25,000 distinct CDR3 sequences in the sample, roughly a third were seen once. This sequence joins TRBV7-9 and TRBJ2-1; D unclear. Here the sequenced sample was CD4+ T cells from blood, cultured in vitro, taken about 7 months after SARS-CoV-2 vaccination. This sequence was found in a human donor who had recovered from COVID-19. CDR3 in DNA: TGTGCCAGCAGCTTCTACTCCTACAATGAGCAGTTCTTC. This gives the protein CASSFYSYNEQFF. The entire variable domain, with the rest obtained from reference TRBV7-9 and TRBJ2-1, is as follows: DTGVSQNPRHKITKRGQNVTFRCDPISEHNRLYWYRQTLGQGPEFLTYFQNEAQLEKSRLLSDRFSAERPKGSFSTLEIQRTEQGDSAMYLCASSFYSYNEQFFGPGTRLTVL.